Presented here are 10 T cell receptor beta chains from one specimen sequenced in a study of blood T cell repertoires in COVID-19. TCRdb keeps only in-frame clones here, not all; method: immunoSEQ multiplex PCR. The sample shows 45,000 to 65,000 clones, 80% to 90% of them seen only once. Sequencing was done on a sample of peripheral blood. The receptors here all came from a human donor in a cohort sampled during active COVID-19.

The chain couples TRBV5-1 to TRBJ1-1; D is uncertain. CDR3 length equals 16 residues. CDR1 and CDR2 (germline): SGHRS, YFSETQ. The ends were cut back, 0 bases at V and 5 bases at J, with 17 bases in the middle. The CDR3 is CASSLGQGRVWTEAFF. DNA for the CDR3: TGCGCCAGCAGCTTGGGGCAAGGGAGGGTATGGACTGAAGCTTTCTTT.

About this clone itself: The same CDR3 can be traced to other DNA sequences in this sample. This chain uses TRBV6-5 with TRBJ2-7; D not certain. CDR3 length: 11 amino acids. Germline CDR1 is MNHEY and CDR2 is SVGAGI. V was pared by 4 bases and J by 2 bases, with 3 bases between. The CDR3 spells CASSSTYEQYF. DNA of the CDR3: TGTGCCAGCAGTTCTACCTACGAGCAGTACTTC.

The genes are TRBV11-2 and TRBJ2-1, with D possibly TRBD2 on 6 matching bases. In germline, CDR1 is SGHAT, CDR2 FQNNGV. Between the trimmed V and J ends, which lost 1 base and 2 bases, there was a span of 12 bases. The CDR3 length is 16 residues. DNA for the CDR3: TGTGCCAGCAGCTTAGCAGCGGGTGTAACCTACAATGAGCAGTTCTTC. This encodes CASSLAAGVTYNEQFF.

CDR3 sequence: CASNEAGNYGYTF. DNA of the CDR3: TGTGCCAGCAATGAGGCCGGGAACTATGGCTACACCTTC. The chain joins TRBV6-6 to TRBJ1-2; D gene unclear. Germline CDR1 is MNHNY and CDR2 is SVGAGI (reference sequence). Trimming removed 7 bases from V and 2 bases from J, with 11 bases in between. The length of the CDR3 is 13 residues.

This clone was detected a few times. The chain carries TRBV5-1 and TRBJ2-3; 8 nucleotides match TRBD1. CDR1 and CDR2 (germline): SGHRS, YFSETQ. With 5 bases clipped from V and 2 bases from J, the junction kept 10 bases outside the gene matches. This CDR3 is 16 amino acids long. The CDR3 DNA reads TGCGCCAGCAGTTATTATCCGGGACAGGCCACAGATACGCAGTATTTT. Translating gives CASSYYPGQATDTQYF.

This sequence joins TRBV4-3 and TRBJ2-6; D unresolved. The CDR3 extends over 16 amino acids. Deletions cut 1 base from V and 0 bases from J, with 7 bases between. In germline, CDR1 is LGHNA, CDR2 YSLEER. Here the CDR3 reads CASSQVYGSGANVLTF. The CDR3 DNA sequence: TGCGCCAGCAGCCAAGTATACGGCTCTGGGGCCAACGTCCTGACTTTC.

The V gene is TRBV18, the J gene TRBJ1-2; D unclear. The germline gives CDR1 KGHSH, CDR2 LQKENI. The CDR3 consists of 14 residues. V was shortened by 3 bases and J by 7 bases, with 15 bases between the two germline ends. In DNA form, the CDR3 reads TGTGCCAGCTCACCGGAGGGAGTTTCATCTGGCTACACCTTC. This translates into CASSPEGVSSGYTF.

The chain combines TRBV19 with TRBJ1-4, with 8 bases aligning to TRBD1. This CDR3 spans 15 amino acids. Germline-derived CDR1 and CDR2 are LNHDA and SQIVND (reference sequence). The J segment lost 10 bases and the V segment lost 7 bases, leaving 14 bases of the junction unmatched. The CDR3 is CASTPTDRVYVKLFF. CDR3 bases: TGTGCCAGTACCCCCACGGACAGGGTGTACGTAAAACTGTTTTTT. Full variable domain (remainder filled in from reference TRBV19 and TRBJ1-4): DGGITQSPKYLFRKEGQNVTLSCEQNLNHDAMYWYRQDPGQGLRLIYYSQIVNDFQKGDIAEGYSVSREKKESFPLTVTSAQKNPTAFYLCASTPTDRVYVKLFFGSGTQLSVL.

V gene TRBV6-5 combines with J gene TRBJ2-1; 8 nucleotides agree with TRBD2. CDR1 MNHEY and CDR2 SVGAGI come from the germline V gene. With V trimmed by 4 bases and J by 5 bases, 7 bases remained unmatched. This CDR3 has 15 amino acids. The chain's CDR3 is CASSWGLEANNEQFF. The CDR3 DNA follows: TGTGCCAGCAGTTGGGGACTAGAGGCTAACAATGAGCAGTTCTTC.

This clone was detected only once. The chain links TRBV18 to TRBJ2-2; TRBD2 agrees at 7 bases. The CDR3 has 14 residues. In germline, CDR1 is KGHSH, CDR2 LQKENI. With V trimmed by 2 bases and J by 5 bases, 2 bases remained unmatched. DNA for the CDR3: TGTGCCAGCTCACCAGGGAGGGATACCGGGGAGCTGTTTTTT. This gives the protein CASSPGRDTGELFF.